One sample yielded the 20 T cell receptor beta chains listed below, sequenced in a study of T cells in Graves' hyperthyroidism and ophthalmopathy. What was amplified from RNA transcripts were TCR beta CDR3 regions. First-round RT-PCR targeting the TCR CDR3 was performed with the HTBI primer set. TCRdb ran MiXCR on the multiplex PCR reads and lists one entry per CDR3 protein. The profile shows more than 300,000 distinct CDR3 sequences, about a sixth of them singletons. Sequenced: blood. The receptor source for this set is a woman between 25 and 40 years old with Graves' hyperthyroidism that later progressed to Graves' ophthalmopathy.

V and J are TRBV28 and TRBJ2-7; TRBD2 aligns across 14 bases. The CDR3 consists of 16 residues. Looked up from germline, CDR1 is MDHEN and CDR2 is SYDVKM. The V gene end was trimmed by 5 bases and the J gene end by 7 bases; junction bases not matched to a gene: 10. CDR3 sequence (DNA): TGTGCCAGCAGTCTTACCGGACTAGCGGGAGGTTGGGAGCAGTACTTC. Its protein is CASSLTGLAGGWEQYF.

The gene calls are TRBV9 and TRBJ2-7; 8 positions match TRBD2. The CDR3 is 14 residues long. Germline values: CDR1 SGDLS, CDR2 YYNGEE. The trim removed 2 bases at V and 2 bases at J, leaving 3 bases unmatched. For the CDR3, the DNA is TGTGCCAGCAGCGTTAGCGGGACCGCCTACGAGCAGTACTTC. It codes for CASSVSGTAYEQYF.

This clonotype was recorded many times. The V gene is TRBV6-2 or TRBV6-3, the J gene TRBJ1-4, with D unclear. Looked up from germline, CDR1 is MNHEY and CDR2 is SVGEGT. V was clipped by 3 bases and J by 2 bases, with 10 bases between them. CDR3 length: 15 residues. The CDR3 nucleotides are TGTGCCAGCAGTTATGGAAGACTCACTAATGAAAAACTGTTTTTT. This gives the protein CASSYGRLTNEKLFF.

This clonotype was seen at least ten times. The genes are TRBV18 and TRBJ2-7; D might be TRBD1 (6 bases). Germline V gene lookup returns CDR1 KGHSH and CDR2 LQKENI. V was clipped by 5 bases and J by 2 bases, with 10 bases between them. The CDR3 has 13 amino acids. The CDR3 protein is CASSSRGTYEQYF. CDR3 bases: TGTGCCAGCTCAAGCAGGGGAACCTACGAGCAGTACTTC.

This clonotype was counted only a few times. This rearrangement joins TRBV7-2 to TRBJ1-5; D ambiguous. Trimming took 1 base from V and 2 from J, leaving 3 bases between them. The CDR3 extends over 13 amino acids. Germline CDR1 reads SGHTA; CDR2 reads FQGNSA. The CDR3 loop reads CASSLVRNQPQHF. The CDR3 DNA follows: TGTGCCAGCAGCTTAGTCCGCAATCAGCCCCAGCATTTT.

The sample holds one count of this clonotype. The rearrangement joins TRBV7-2 to TRBJ2-3; D may be TRBD1 (6 bases). Germline CDR1 SGHTA, CDR2 FQGNSA. With 3 bases removed from V and 4 bases from J, the gap between germline ends came to 14 bases. This CDR3 comprises 15 residues. The CDR3, as DNA: TGTGCCAGCAGCTTTAACCGGGACATCGCAGATACGCAGTATTTT. Its translation: CASSFNRDIADTQYF.

Comments on this clonotype: A much larger clone sits a single nucleotide away, making a read error possible. The rearrangement uses TRBV6-2 or TRBV6-3 and TRBJ2-7; tentative D call: TRBD1 (5 bases). Per the germline V gene, CDR1 is MNHEY and CDR2 is SVGEGT. This CDR3 spans 14 amino acids. As DNA, the CDR3 is TGTGCCAGCAGAGGCGGCGCCTGGGGCTACGAGGAGTACTTC. Translated: CASRGGAWGYEEYF.

This clonotype was counted many times. The rearrangement links TRBV12-3 or TRBV12-4 to TRBJ2-2; TRBD2 matches 8 bases. The J segment lost 4 bases and the V segment lost 5 bases, leaving 12 bases of the junction unmatched. This CDR3 is built from 17 residues. CDR3 DNA sequence: TGTGCCAGCAGTCCTCTTAGCGGGACCGGGACCACCGGGGAGCTGTTTTTT. As protein: CASSPLSGTGTTGELFF.

V gene TRBV4-1 combines with J gene TRBJ1-6, with 8 bases that match TRBD1. Per germline, CDR1 MGHRA and CDR2 YSYEKL. V dropped 5 bases and J dropped 7; count of bases not matched to a gene: 10. There are 16 residues in the CDR3. The CDR3 DNA sequence: TGCGCCAGCAGCGAATACAGGGGGACGAACAATTCACCCCTCCACTTT. Its protein is CASSEYRGTNNSPLHF.

The genes are TRBV20-1 and TRBJ2-5, with D maybe TRBD2 (6 bases). This CDR3 is built from 13 residues. With 6 bases removed from V and 5 bases from J, the gap between germline ends came to 16 bases. CDR1 is DFQATT, CDR2 SNEGSKA, per germline (reference sequence). In DNA form, the CDR3 reads TGCAGTGCAAGACCTGAGGGGAGGGAGACCCAGTACTTC. Translation: CSARPEGRETQYF.

At least ten counts were recorded for this clonotype. This sequence joins TRBV20-1 and TRBJ2-1, with 14 bases aligning to TRBD2. Germline V CDR1 and CDR2: DFQATT, SNEGSKA (reference sequence). J was trimmed by 7 bases and V by 6 bases; bases with no gene match: 11. This CDR3 region has 16 residues. This CDR3 is CSAVKGTSGSRNEQFF. The CDR3 nucleotides are TGCAGTGCCGTTAAGGGGACTAGCGGGAGTCGGAATGAGCAGTTCTTC.

This chain's CDR3 is CASSLDRASGRRQYF. The CDR3 DNA is TGTGCCAGCAGCTTAGATAGGGCCAGCGGGAGGAGGCAGTACTTC. This chain connects TRBV11-2 to TRBJ2-7, with TRBD2 matching 9 bases. This CDR3 has 15 amino acids. Germline V gives CDR1 SGHAT, CDR2 FQNNGV. V was pared by 0 bases and J by 9 bases, with 9 bases of the junction left unmatched.

This clonotype has a handful of counts. This rearrangement joins TRBV5-1 to TRBJ2-3; D is perhaps TRBD1 (5 bases). In germline, CDR1 is SGHRS, CDR2 YFSETQ. V was cut by 0 bases and J by 1 base, with 12 bases left in between. The CDR3 covers 16 residues. CDR3 bases: TGCGCCAGCAGCTTGGGTGTCAGGGCCCGCACAGATACGCAGTATTTT. Encoded protein: CASSLGVRARTDTQYF.

The chain joins TRBV7-8 to TRBJ2-2, with 10 bases lining up with TRBD2. V was clipped by 5 bases and J by 6 bases; unmatched bases: 9. The CDR3 consists of 16 residues. Germline loops: CDR1 SGHVS, CDR2 FQNEAQ. CDR3 sequence: CASSPEGLAGAGELFF. In DNA form, the CDR3 reads TGTGCCAGCAGCCCAGAGGGTCTAGCGGGAGCCGGGGAGCTGTTTTTT.

A remark on this clonotype: A read error may be the cause here, since a much bigger clone is one base away. V gene TRBV27 combines with J gene TRBJ1-1; the match to TRBD1 covers 9 bases. The CDR3 is made up of 12 amino acids. CDR1 and CDR2 from the germline V gene are MNHEY and SMNVEV (reference sequence). The CDR3 nucleotides read TGTGTCAGCAGTGGGACAGGGAATGAAGCTTTCTTT. It encodes CVSSGTGNEAFF.

There are many counts of this clonotype. The V and J genes are TRBV11-2 and TRBJ1-1; no reliable D call. From germline, CDR1 is SGHAT and CDR2 FQNNGV. CDR3 length: 12 residues. Trimming took off 3 bases at V and 10 bases at J, with 12 bases between the two ends. The DNA for the CDR3 is TGTGCCAGCAGCTTGGGAACTCGGCCAGCTTTCTTT. This encodes CASSLGTRPAFF.

In its sample, this clonotype was seen a few times. This sequence joins TRBV5-8 and TRBJ1-4, with 7 positions matching TRBD1. Germline CDR1 is SGHTS and CDR2 is YDEGEE. This CDR3 has 14 amino acids. J gave up 8 bases and V 4 bases, and 8 bases lay outside the gene matches. The CDR3 DNA is TGTGCCAGCAGCCGACAGGGAACGATAGAAAAACTGTTTTTT. It yields the protein CASSRQGTIEKLFF.

Many counts were recorded for this clonotype. This rearrangement joins TRBV7-9 to TRBJ2-5; 7 bases fit TRBD1. The CDR3 loop spans 16 amino acids. Trimming took 1 base from V and 0 from J; bases not matched to a gene: 5. Germline V gives CDR1 SEHNR, CDR2 FQNEAQ (reference sequence). CDR3: CASSLVGTVYQETQYF. The CDR3 DNA reads as TGTGCCAGCAGCTTAGTAGGGACAGTGTACCAAGAGACCCAGTACTTC.

This clonotype was found a few times. The V gene is TRBV29-1, the J gene TRBJ1-1, with 10 bases fitting TRBD1. Germline V gene data show CDR1 as SQVTM and CDR2 as ANQGSEA. The CDR3 is 15 residues long. The V segment lost 4 bases and the J segment 1 base; nucleotides outside the gene matches: 6. Here the CDR3 DNA reads TGCAGCGTTGGGGGAAGGGACAGGGGGAACACTGAAGCTTTCTTT. Residues: CSVGGRDRGNTEAFF.

The J gene is TRBJ2-7, the V gene TRBV27, with D perhaps TRBD1 (5 bases). V lost 1 base, J lost 5 bases, and 9 bases lay in between. The CDR3 extends over 13 amino acids. The germline V gene encodes CDR1 MNHEY and CDR2 SMNVEV (reference sequence). The CDR3 DNA follows: TGTGCCAGCAGTTTATTGGGCAGGGACGAGCAGTACTTC. Translating it yields CASSLLGRDEQYF.